This is a list of T cell receptor beta chains from one sample in a study of CD8 T cells in ankylosing spondylitis. TCRdb used MiXCR to reprocess the 5' RACE reads, holding one entry per CDR3 protein. The table records about 540,000 distinct CDR3 sequences, about an eighth of them present only once. Sequenced material: blood, either unsorted or a sorted T cell fraction (not recorded which). All receptors come from a male donor with ankylosing spondylitis. The CDR3 runs from the conserved cysteine through the conserved F or W. A D gene is named only where the DNA matches it firmly. Not all rows give a size; the values are once, few, many and, for expanded clones, a class.

v_gene: TRBV10-3
d_gene: TRBD1
j_gene: TRBJ1-1
abundance: .
CDR3nt: TGTGCCACCGCGGGACAGGTTGCACCTGAAGCTTTCTTT
CDR3aa: CATAGQVAPEAFF

v_gene: TRBV3-1
d_gene: TRBD2
j_gene: TRBJ2-4
abundance: few
CDR3nt: TGTGCCAGCAGCCTCCGTACTTATTTTAGCGGGAGTAGAGGCAAAAACATTCAGTACTTC
CDR3aa: CASSLRTYFSGSRGKNIQYF

v_gene: TRBV11-2
d_gene: .
j_gene: TRBJ2-6
abundance: .
CDR3nt: TGTGCCAGCAGCCCCCGACAGCAGTCATCGACTGGGGCCAACGTCCTGACTTTC
CDR3aa: CASSPRQQSSTGANVLTF

v_gene: TRBV12-3/TRBV12-4
d_gene: .
j_gene: TRBJ2-3
abundance: many
CDR3nt: TGTGCCGTCAGACCGGGCGGGAGCACAGATACGCAGTATTTT
CDR3aa: CAVRPGGSTDTQYF

v_gene: TRBV24-1
d_gene: TRBD2
j_gene: TRBJ2-2
abundance: .
CDR3nt: TGTGCCACCAGTGATCTGAGACTAGCGGGGAACACCGGGGAGCTGTTTTTT
CDR3aa: CATSDLRLAGNTGELFF

v_gene: TRBV5-1
d_gene: .
j_gene: TRBJ2-6
abundance: few
CDR3nt: TGCGCCAGCAGTGGGGCTGGGGCCAACGTCCTGACTTTC
CDR3aa: CASSGAGANVLTF

v_gene: TRBV20-1
d_gene: TRBD2
j_gene: TRBJ2-3
abundance: .
CDR3nt: TGCAGTGCTAGAGAGCTAGCGGGGAGCACAGATACGCAGTATTTT
CDR3aa: CSARELAGSTDTQYF

v_gene: TRBV12-3/TRBV12-4
d_gene: .
j_gene: TRBJ1-1
abundance: few
CDR3nt: TGTGCCAGCAGCCCAGTTGAAGCTTTCTTT
CDR3aa: CASSPVEAFF

v_gene: TRBV7-9
d_gene: TRBD1
j_gene: TRBJ2-2
abundance: .
CDR3nt: TGTGCCAGCAGCTTAGGACAGGGCGGTGACACCGGGGAGCTGTTTTTT
CDR3aa: CASSLGQGGDTGELFF

v_gene: TRBV7-2
d_gene: .
j_gene: TRBJ2-5
abundance: few
CDR3nt: TGTGCCAGCAGCTTAGCCTTGACAGTTCAAGAGACCCAGTACTTC
CDR3aa: CASSLALTVQETQYF

v_gene: TRBV5-1
d_gene: TRBD2
j_gene: TRBJ2-3
abundance: few
CDR3nt: TGCGCCAGCAGCTTGTATGGACTAGCAACCGGTGATACGCAGTATTTT
CDR3aa: CASSLYGLATGDTQYF

v_gene: TRBV3-1
d_gene: .
j_gene: TRBJ1-1
abundance: .
CDR3nt: TGTGCCAGCAGCCACGGGACACCAGGGACTGAAGCTTTCTTT
CDR3aa: CASSHGTPGTEAFF

v_gene: TRBV20-1
d_gene: .
j_gene: TRBJ2-1
abundance: once
CDR3nt: TGCAGTTCTCGAGACAGAAACTCCTACAATGAGCAGTTCTTC
CDR3aa: CSSRDRNSYNEQFF

v_gene: TRBV12-3/TRBV12-4
d_gene: TRBD1
j_gene: TRBJ1-3
abundance: few
CDR3nt: TGTGCCAGCGGTGGGGACAGAACTGGAAACACCATATATTTT
CDR3aa: CASGGDRTGNTIYF

v_gene: TRBV11-2
d_gene: TRBD2
j_gene: TRBJ2-1
abundance: many
CDR3nt: TGTGCCAGCAGGCTCTTAGCGGGAGTCGTGGGCAATGAGCAGTTCTTC
CDR3aa: CASRLLAGVVGNEQFF

v_gene: TRBV20-1
d_gene: .
j_gene: TRBJ2-1
abundance: few
CDR3nt: TGCAGTGCTAGAGATCCCAGGGACAATGAGCAGTTCTTC
CDR3aa: CSARDPRDNEQFF